This TCR beta chain was found in a study of shared clonotypes between healthy human individuals. Overall study context: Donors, aged 18 to 49, were a couple of women and a few men. Three CD4 naive, three CD4 memory, two CD8 naive and one CD8 memory plate were used per donor.

Remarks on this clone: What it binds is unknown.

This CDR3 contains 14 residues. Overall study findings and caveats: Sharing across a handful of donors was seen in 4% to 6.5% of naive CD4 clonotypes.

The table came from immunoSEQ multiplex PCR; TCRdb's copy has only in-frame clones and leaves some out. The data contain some 2,100,000 clones, 90% to 96% of them singletons. Sequencing used naive CD4+ T cells sorted from blood. The subset is: CD45RA+ positively selected. This receptor was identified in a man aged 18 to 29 in good health. The genes are TRBV21-1 and TRBJ2-2; no DNA check was done on the table's D call, TRBD2. TRBV21-1 has pseudogene status. The CDR3 region is CASSAGTYTGELFF. The CDR3 DNA sequence: TGTGCCAGCAGCGCGGGAACGTACACCGGGGAGCTGTTTTTT.